The clone carrying this TCR beta chain came up a few times. V was pared by 1 base and J by 1 base, with 8 bases between. The CDR3 contains 14 residues. Germline CDR1 is SGDLS and CDR2 is YYNGEE. Time point here: blood at routine non-recurrence follow-up after resection. This record belongs to a study of spatial heterogeneity in lung cancer. TCRdb recomputed calls from the 5' RACE reads with MiXCR, one row per CDR3 protein. The table records 85,000 to 100,000 distinct CDR3 sequences, approximately 19% of them present only once. The rearrangement links TRBV9 to TRBJ1-1; D is unclear. The sequence derives from a male donor with early-stage non-small cell lung cancer. The sequenced sample was PBMCs, obtained at follow-up. CDR3 sequence (DNA): TGTGCCAGCAGCGTATTGGCGGGGAACACTGAAGCTTTCTTT. Residues: CASSVLAGNTEAFF.